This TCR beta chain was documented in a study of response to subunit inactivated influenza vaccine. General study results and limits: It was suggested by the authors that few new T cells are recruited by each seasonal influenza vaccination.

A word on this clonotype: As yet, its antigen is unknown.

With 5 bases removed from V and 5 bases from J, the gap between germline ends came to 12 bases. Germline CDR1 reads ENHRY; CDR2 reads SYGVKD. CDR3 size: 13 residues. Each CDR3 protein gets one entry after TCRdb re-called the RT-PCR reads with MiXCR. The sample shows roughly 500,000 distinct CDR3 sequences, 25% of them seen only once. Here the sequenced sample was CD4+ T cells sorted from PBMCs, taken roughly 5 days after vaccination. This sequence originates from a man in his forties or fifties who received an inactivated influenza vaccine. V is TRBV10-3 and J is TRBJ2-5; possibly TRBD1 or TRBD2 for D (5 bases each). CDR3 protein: CAISQRGAETQYF. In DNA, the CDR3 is TGTGCCATCAGTCAAAGGGGAGCGGAGACCCAGTACTTC.